The 18 T cell receptor beta chains below come from one sample, sequenced in a study of blood T cells in healthy people across ages (dated by TCRdb to the mid-2010s). Library preparation was by 5' RACE. The sequencer listed for this sample is Illumina HiSeq 2500. The second PCR ran for about 6 to 12 cycles and used a J-beta primer mix along with a sample-barcoded 5' primer. TCRdb cleaned the public reads at Q25 with fastp, built clones with MiXCR and kept in-frame beta chains. Each record represents a unique CDR3 protein, reported with the most common genes and DNA among its rows. The sample yields over 500,000 distinct CDR3 sequences; roughly half were counted once. The ten largest clones take up 13% of the sample. Sequenced material: blood. Receptors were obtained from a woman older than 75 in good health.

This chain links TRBV10-3 with TRBJ2-5, with 7 nucleotides matching TRBD2. Germline CDR1 and CDR2: ENHRY and SYGVKD. CDR3 size: 12 residues. V lost 3 bases, J lost 11 bases, and 6 bases stayed unmatched. This CDR3 reads CAISDSGAKQYF. The CDR3 DNA reads TGTGCCATCAGTGACAGCGGGGCCAAGCAGTACTTC.

With regard to this clonotype: One end of the junction does not line up with germline, which may come from a read error. V usage is TRBV4-2 and J usage is TRBJ2-5; 10 bases line up with TRBD2. The CDR3 extends over 17 amino acids. The V gene's germline CDR1 is LGHNA and CDR2 YNFKEQ. CDR3: CVSSQESSGGAEETQYF. CDR3 nucleotides: TGTGTCAGCAGCCAAGAATCAAGCGGGGGGGCCGAGGAGACCCAGTACTTC.

The table lists this clonotype with a few counts. The chain recombines TRBV7-2 with TRBJ2-5; 9 nucleotides agree with TRBD1. The length of the CDR3 is 15 residues. The germline CDR1 and CDR2 sequences are SGHTA and FQGNSA. With 5 bases clipped from V and 5 bases from J, the junction kept 9 bases outside the gene matches. In nucleotides, the CDR3 is TGTGCCAGCAGCAAACCGGGACAGGGAAGTGAGACCCAGTACTTC. This gives the protein CASSKPGQGSETQYF.

This clonotype showed up just once. J is TRBJ2-5 and V is TRBV15; D ambiguous. V was clipped by 0 bases and J by 1 base, with 6 bases between them. This CDR3 is 14 amino acids long. The V gene's germline CDR1 is LNHNV and CDR2 YYDKDF (reference sequence). CDR3 in amino acids: CATSREYSQETQYF. CDR3 bases: TGTGCCACCAGCAGAGAGTATTCCCAAGAGACCCAGTACTTC.

With regard to this clonotype: With a much larger clone just one base away, this may be a read error. This chain connects TRBV9 to TRBJ2-1; TRBD2 aligns across 8 bases. This CDR3 comprises 16 residues. V lost 3 bases to trimming and J lost 10 bases; unmatched junction nucleotides: 15. The germline gives CDR1 SGDLS, CDR2 YYNGEE. This CDR3 reads CASSAELAASSYEQFF. The CDR3 DNA reads as TGTGCCAGCAGCGCGGAACTAGCGGCTTCTTCCTACGAGCAGTTCTTC.

The chain is built from TRBV12-3 or TRBV12-4 and TRBJ2-5, with a weak D call TRBD2 (6 bases). The J call could be wrong; TRBJ2-7 is a better fit for the DNA end. The CDR3 is made up of 13 amino acids. The CDR3 DNA reads as TGTGCCAGCAGTACTACCGGGAGTTACGAGCAGTACTTC. Translation: CASSTTGSYEQYF.

This clonotype was observed a handful of times. The chain combines TRBV18 with TRBJ2-3; D is undetermined. Trimming pared 4 bases from V and 2 bases from J, leaving 10 bases between. Germline V gene lookup returns CDR1 KGHSH and CDR2 LQKENI. The CDR3 runs to 14 residues. In DNA, the CDR3 is TGTGCCAGCTCACGAGGCGTTGACACAGATACGCAGTATTTT. Its translation is CASSRGVDTDTQYF.

This clonotype was picked up many times. CDR3 in DNA: TGCAGCGTTGGCCTAGCGGGAATCCAAGAGACCCAGTACTTC. Translating gives CSVGLAGIQETQYF. J is TRBJ2-5 and V is TRBV29-1, with 9 bases that match TRBD2. Trimming cost V 4 bases and J 1 base; bases outside gene matches: 4. Per the germline V gene, CDR1 is SQVTM and CDR2 is ANQGSEA. The CDR3 extends over 14 amino acids.

In this sample, this clonotype turned up many times. This chain uses TRBV6-5 with TRBJ1-2; no clear D gene. CDR3 length: 14 amino acids. Trimming took off 4 bases at V and 2 bases at J, with 11 bases between the two ends. CDR1 and CDR2 (germline): MNHEY, SVGAGI. The CDR3 sequence is CASSSPGLNYGYTF. The CDR3 nucleotides are TGTGCCAGCAGTTCCCCCGGGCTGAACTATGGCTACACCTTC.

Note on this clonotype: The junction departs from germline at one end; a sequencing error may be responsible. V gene TRBV11-3 combines with J gene TRBJ2-2; D might be TRBD1 (8 bases). This CDR3 is built from 17 residues. Germline CDR1 and CDR2: SGHNT and YENEEA. The CDR3 spells CASGLVRGQGGTGELFF. In nucleotides, the CDR3 is TGTGCCAGCGGCTTAGTGCGCGGACAGGGAGGGACCGGGGAGCTGTTTTTT.

V gene TRBV5-1 combines with J gene TRBJ1-2; no definite D call. Germline V gene lookup returns CDR1 SGHRS and CDR2 YFSETQ. The CDR3 contains 15 residues. With 4 bases removed from V and 4 bases from J, the gap between germline ends came to 17 bases. The CDR3 bases are TGCGCCAGCAGCGCCACTACCGTGGAGATCTATGGCTACACCTTC. This gives the protein CASSATTVEIYGYTF.

This clonotype was detected many times. The V gene is TRBV12-3 or TRBV12-4, the J gene TRBJ2-7; 7 positions agree with TRBD2. The CDR3 spans 11 residues. Unmatched junction bases numbered 1, after V lost 7 bases and J lost 4 bases. The CDR3 loop reads CASTSGYEQYF. CDR3 nucleotide sequence: TGTGCCAGCACTAGCGGATACGAGCAGTACTTC.

The V and J genes are TRBV9 and TRBJ2-5; TRBD2 matches at 8 bases. The CDR3 has 18 residues. V shed 0 bases, J shed 2 bases, and the junction held 12 bases outside the gene matches. The germline V gene has CDR1 SGDLS and CDR2 YYNGEE. CDR3 DNA sequence: TGTGCCAGCAGCGTAGGCGCGGGGGGTGCTCCCCCTCAAGAGACCCAGTACTTC. As protein: CASSVGAGGAPPQETQYF.

The sample holds many counts of this clonotype. The chain combines TRBV5-1 with TRBJ1-2; no firm D call. Trimming removed 2 bases from V and 2 bases from J, with 10 bases in between. CDR3 length: 14 amino acids. Germline V CDR1 and CDR2: SGHRS, YFSETQ. The CDR3 DNA is TGCGCCAGCAGCTTCTTGGGTGGAAACTATGGCTACACCTTC. Translation: CASSFLGGNYGYTF. Full variable domain (outside the CDR3, taken from reference TRBV5-1 and TRBJ1-2): KAGVTQTPRYLIKTRGQQVTLSCSPISGHRSVSWYQQTPGQGLQFLFEYFSETQRNKGNFPGRFSGRQFSNSRSEMNVSTLELGDSALYLCASSFLGGNYGYTFGSGTRLTVV.

This clonotype appeared a single time. Its ends do not fully match the called genes, so a read error is possible. V is TRBV5-1 and J is TRBJ2-1, with D possibly TRBD2 on 5 matching bases. The J call could be wrong; TRBJ2-7 is a better fit for the DNA end. The CDR3 runs to 15 residues. Germline CDR1 reads SGHRS; CDR2 reads YFSETQ. Here the CDR3 reads CVSLRTGSSYNEQYF. The CDR3 DNA reads as TGCGTCAGCCTTAGGACGGGAAGCTCCTACAATGAGCAGTACTTC.

This clonotype has ten or more counts. This chain uses TRBV7-9 with TRBJ2-1; 9 bases are a match to TRBD2. V dropped 3 bases and J dropped 9; count of bases not matched to a gene: 9. The CDR3 sequence is 15 residues long. Per the germline V gene, CDR1 is SEHNR and CDR2 is FQNEAQ (reference sequence). CDR3: CASSFSQRGEPEQFF. CDR3 coding DNA: TGTGCCAGCAGCTTCTCCCAGCGGGGGGAACCTGAGCAGTTCTTC.

This clonotype showed up many times. The chain recombines TRBV20-1 with TRBJ2-1; 9 bases agree with TRBD2. Looked up from germline, CDR1 is DFQATT and CDR2 is SNEGSKA (reference sequence). With V trimmed by 3 bases and J by 6 bases, 6 bases remained unmatched. The CDR3 loop spans 14 amino acids. CDR3 sequence reads: CSASLLAGLNEQFF. Written as DNA, the CDR3 is TGCAGTGCTAGTCTCCTAGCGGGGCTCAATGAGCAGTTCTTC.

In this sample, this clonotype turned up a few times. The V gene is TRBV18, the J gene TRBJ2-1, with 11 bases identical to TRBD2. Trimming took 3 bases from V and 8 from J; bases not matched to a gene: 9. CDR3 length: 16 residues. The V gene's germline CDR1 is KGHSH and CDR2 LQKENI. CDR3 amino acids: CASSPTLAGATDEQFF. The CDR3 nucleotides read TGTGCCAGCTCACCCACACTAGCGGGAGCTACAGATGAGCAGTTCTTC.